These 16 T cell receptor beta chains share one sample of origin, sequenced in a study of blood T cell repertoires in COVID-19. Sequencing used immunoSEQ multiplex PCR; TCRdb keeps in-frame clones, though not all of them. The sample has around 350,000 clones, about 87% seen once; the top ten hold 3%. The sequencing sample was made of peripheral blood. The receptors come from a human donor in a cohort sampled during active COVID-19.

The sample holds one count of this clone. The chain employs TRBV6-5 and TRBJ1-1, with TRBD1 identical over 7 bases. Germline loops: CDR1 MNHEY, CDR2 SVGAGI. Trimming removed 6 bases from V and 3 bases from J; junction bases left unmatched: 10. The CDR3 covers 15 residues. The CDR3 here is CASRTVTGRDTEAFF. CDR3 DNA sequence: TGTGCCAGCAGAACTGTGACAGGGCGGGACACTGAAGCTTTCTTT.

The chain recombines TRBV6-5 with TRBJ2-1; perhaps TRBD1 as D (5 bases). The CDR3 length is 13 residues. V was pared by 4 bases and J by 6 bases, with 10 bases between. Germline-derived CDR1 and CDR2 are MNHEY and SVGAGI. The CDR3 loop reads CASSLGHSNEQFF. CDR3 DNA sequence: TGTGCCAGCAGTTTAGGACACTCCAATGAGCAGTTCTTC.

CDR3 DNA sequence: TGTGCCTGGAGTTCTACAGGGGGCTTGAATGAAAAACTGTTTTTT. Its translation: CAWSSTGGLNEKLFF. The rearrangement uses TRBV30 and TRBJ1-4, with 9 bases that match TRBD1. Germline V lookup: CDR1 GTSNPN, CDR2 SVGIG (reference sequence). Germline trimming cut 2 bases from V and 5 bases from J; bases unmatched to any gene: 6. This CDR3 region has 15 residues.

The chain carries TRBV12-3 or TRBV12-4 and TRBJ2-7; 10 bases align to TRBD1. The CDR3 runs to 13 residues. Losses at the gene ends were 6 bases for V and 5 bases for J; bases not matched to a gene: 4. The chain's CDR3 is CASRGTGEHEQYF. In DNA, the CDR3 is TGTGCCAGCAGAGGGACAGGGGAACACGAGCAGTACTTC.

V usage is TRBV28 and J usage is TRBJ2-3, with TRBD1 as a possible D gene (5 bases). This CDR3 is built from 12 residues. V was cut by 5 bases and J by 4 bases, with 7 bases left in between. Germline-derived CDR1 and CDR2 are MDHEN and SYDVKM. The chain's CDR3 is CASSVRADTQYF. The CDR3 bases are TGTGCCAGCAGTGTCAGGGCAGATACGCAGTATTTT. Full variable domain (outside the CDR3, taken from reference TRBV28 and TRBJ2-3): DVKVTQSSRYLVKRTGEKVFLECVQDMDHENMFWYRQDPGLGLRLIYFSYDVKMKEKGDIPEGYSVSREKKERFSLILESASTNQTSMYLCASSVRADTQYFGPGTRLTVL.

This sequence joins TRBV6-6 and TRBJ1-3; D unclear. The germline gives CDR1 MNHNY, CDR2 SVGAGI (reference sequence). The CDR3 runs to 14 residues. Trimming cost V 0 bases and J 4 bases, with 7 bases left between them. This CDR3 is CASSYSPEGNTIYF. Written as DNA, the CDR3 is TGTGCCAGCAGTTACTCCCCAGAAGGAAACACCATATATTTT.

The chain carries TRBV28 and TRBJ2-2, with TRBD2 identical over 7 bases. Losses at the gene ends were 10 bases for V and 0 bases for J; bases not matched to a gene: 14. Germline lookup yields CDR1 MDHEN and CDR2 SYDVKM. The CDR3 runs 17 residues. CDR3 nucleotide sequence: TGTGCCACCTTATATCGGGCTAGCGGTACGAACACCGGGGAGCTGTTTTTT. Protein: CATLYRASGTNTGELFF.

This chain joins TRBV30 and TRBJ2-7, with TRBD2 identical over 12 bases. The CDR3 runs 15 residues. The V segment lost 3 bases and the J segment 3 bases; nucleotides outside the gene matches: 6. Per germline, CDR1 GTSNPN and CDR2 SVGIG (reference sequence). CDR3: CAWSSEGLAGYEQYF. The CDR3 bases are TGTGCCTGGAGCTCCGAGGGACTAGCGGGCTACGAGCAGTACTTC.

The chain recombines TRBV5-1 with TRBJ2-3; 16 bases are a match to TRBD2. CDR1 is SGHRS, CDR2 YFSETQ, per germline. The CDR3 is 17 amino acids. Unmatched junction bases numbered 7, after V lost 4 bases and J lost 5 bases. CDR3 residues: CASSTGLAGGLVDTQYF. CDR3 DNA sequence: TGCGCCAGCAGCACGGGACTAGCGGGAGGGCTCGTAGATACGCAGTATTTT.

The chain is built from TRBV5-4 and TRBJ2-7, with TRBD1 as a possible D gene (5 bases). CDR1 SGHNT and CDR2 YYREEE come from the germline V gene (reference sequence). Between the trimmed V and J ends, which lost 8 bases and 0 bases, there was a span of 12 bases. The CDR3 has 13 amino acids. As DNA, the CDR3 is TGTGCCAGTAGGACATTCGGCTCCTACGAGCAGTACTTC. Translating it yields CASRTFGSYEQYF.

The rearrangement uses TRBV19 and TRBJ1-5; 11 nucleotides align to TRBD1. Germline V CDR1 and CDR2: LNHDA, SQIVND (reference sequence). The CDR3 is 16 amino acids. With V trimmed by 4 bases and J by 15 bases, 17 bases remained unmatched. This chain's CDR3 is CASSTNFRDRGSKVHF. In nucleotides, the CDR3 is TGTGCCAGTAGTACCAATTTCCGGGACAGGGGGTCCAAGGTGCATTTT.

The CDR3 DNA reads TGTGCCAGCAGCTTAGCCCCCTGGCACATGTCCTACAATGAGCAGTTCTTC. It yields the protein CASSLAPWHMSYNEQFF. The chain employs TRBV7-9 and TRBJ2-1; D unresolved. Germline lookup yields CDR1 SEHNR and CDR2 FQNEAQ (reference sequence). Trimming removed 0 bases at V and 1 base at J, with 13 bases between. The CDR3 is made up of 17 amino acids.

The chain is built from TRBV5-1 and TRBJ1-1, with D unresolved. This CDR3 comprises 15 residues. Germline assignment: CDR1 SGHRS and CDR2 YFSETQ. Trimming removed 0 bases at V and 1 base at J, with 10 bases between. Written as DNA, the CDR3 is TGCGCCAGCAGCTTGGCCCGGGTCTCGAACACTGAAGCTTTCTTT. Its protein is CASSLARVSNTEAFF.

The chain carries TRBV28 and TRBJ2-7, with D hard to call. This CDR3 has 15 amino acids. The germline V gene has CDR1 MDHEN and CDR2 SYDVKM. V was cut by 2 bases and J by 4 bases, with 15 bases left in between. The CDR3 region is CASSLGPGRAYEQYF. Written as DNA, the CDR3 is TGTGCCAGCAGTTTAGGGCCAGGCCGCGCTTACGAGCAGTACTTC.

CDR3: CASSPDRQILFF. The CDR3 DNA follows: TGTGCCAGCTCACCCGATCGCCAGATTCTGTTTTTT. The chain combines TRBV18 with TRBJ1-4; D is ambiguous. V lost 3 bases, J lost 14 bases, and 13 bases lay in between. In germline, CDR1 is KGHSH, CDR2 LQKENI. The CDR3 length is 12 residues.

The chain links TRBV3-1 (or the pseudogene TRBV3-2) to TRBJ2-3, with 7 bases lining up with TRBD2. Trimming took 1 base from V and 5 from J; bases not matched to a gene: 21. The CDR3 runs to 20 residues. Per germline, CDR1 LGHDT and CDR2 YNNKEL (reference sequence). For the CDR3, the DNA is TGTGCCAGCAGCCAAGTTGCCGGGCTAGCTAGCGGACTCCCGCGAGATACGCAGTATTTT. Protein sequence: CASSQVAGLASGLPRDTQYF.